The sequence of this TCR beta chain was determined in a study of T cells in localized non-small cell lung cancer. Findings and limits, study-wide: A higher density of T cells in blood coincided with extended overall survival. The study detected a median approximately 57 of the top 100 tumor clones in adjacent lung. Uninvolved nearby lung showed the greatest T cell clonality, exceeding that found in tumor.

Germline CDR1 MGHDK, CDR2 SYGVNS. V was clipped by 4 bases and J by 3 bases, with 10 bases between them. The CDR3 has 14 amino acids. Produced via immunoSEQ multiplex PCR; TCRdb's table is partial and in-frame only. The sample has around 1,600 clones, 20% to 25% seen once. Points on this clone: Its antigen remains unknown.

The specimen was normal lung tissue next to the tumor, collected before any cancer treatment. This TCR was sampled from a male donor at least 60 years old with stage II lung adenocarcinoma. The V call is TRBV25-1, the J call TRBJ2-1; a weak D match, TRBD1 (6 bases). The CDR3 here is CASSGQGSYNEQFF. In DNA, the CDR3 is TGTGCCAGCAGTGGGCAGGGGAGCTACAATGAGCAGTTCTTC. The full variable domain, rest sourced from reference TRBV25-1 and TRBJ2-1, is EADIYQTPRYLVIGTGKKITLECSQTMGHDKMYWYQQDPGMELHLIHYSYGVNSTEKGDLSSESTVSRIRTEHFPLTLESARPSHTSQYLCASSGQGSYNEQFFGPGTRLTVL.